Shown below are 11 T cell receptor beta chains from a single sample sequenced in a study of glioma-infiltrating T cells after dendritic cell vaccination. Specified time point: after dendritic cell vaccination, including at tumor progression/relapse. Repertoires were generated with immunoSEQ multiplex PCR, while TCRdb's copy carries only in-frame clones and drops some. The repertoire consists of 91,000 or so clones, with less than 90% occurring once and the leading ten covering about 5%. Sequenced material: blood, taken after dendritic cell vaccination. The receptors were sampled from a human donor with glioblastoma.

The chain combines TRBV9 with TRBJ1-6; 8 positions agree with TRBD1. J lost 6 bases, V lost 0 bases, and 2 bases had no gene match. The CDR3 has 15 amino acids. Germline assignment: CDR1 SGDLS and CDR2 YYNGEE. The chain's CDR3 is CASSVGQGANSPLHF. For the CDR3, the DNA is TGTGCCAGCAGCGTAGGGCAGGGGGCTAATTCACCCCTCCACTTT.

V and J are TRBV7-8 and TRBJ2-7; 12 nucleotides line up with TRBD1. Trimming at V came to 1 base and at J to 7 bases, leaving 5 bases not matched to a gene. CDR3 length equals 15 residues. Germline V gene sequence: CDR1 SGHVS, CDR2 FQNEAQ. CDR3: CASSLGDRGRWEQYF. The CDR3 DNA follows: TGTGCCAGCAGCTTAGGGGACAGGGGGCGCTGGGAGCAGTACTTC.

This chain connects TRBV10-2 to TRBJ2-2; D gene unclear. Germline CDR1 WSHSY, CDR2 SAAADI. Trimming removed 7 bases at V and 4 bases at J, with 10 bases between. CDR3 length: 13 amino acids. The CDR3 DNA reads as TGCGCCAGCACCGTACTTGCCACCGGGGAGCTGTTTTTT. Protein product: CASTVLATGELFF.

The DNA of the CDR3 is TGTGCCAGCAGCAAAGTTTTCGGGACAGGGTTCTACGGAAACACCATATATTTT. This translates into CASSKVFGTGFYGNTIYF. The chain carries TRBV21-1 and TRBJ1-3; the table gives TRBD1 as D, unverified against the DNA. TRBV21-1 is a pseudogene. This CDR3 is 18 amino acids long.

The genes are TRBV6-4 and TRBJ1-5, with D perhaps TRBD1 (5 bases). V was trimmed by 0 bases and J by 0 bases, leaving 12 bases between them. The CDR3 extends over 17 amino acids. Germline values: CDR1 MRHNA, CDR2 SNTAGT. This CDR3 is CASSDSGQPNSNQPQHF. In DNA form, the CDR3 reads TGTGCCAGCAGTGACTCGGGGCAGCCTAATAGCAATCAGCCCCAGCATTTT.

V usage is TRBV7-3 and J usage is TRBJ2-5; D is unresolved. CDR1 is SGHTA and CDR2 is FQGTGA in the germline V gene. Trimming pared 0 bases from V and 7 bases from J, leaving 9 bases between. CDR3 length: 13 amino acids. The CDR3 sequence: CASSLTRRGTQYF. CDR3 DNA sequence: TGTGCCAGCAGCTTAACTAGGAGAGGGACCCAGTACTTC.

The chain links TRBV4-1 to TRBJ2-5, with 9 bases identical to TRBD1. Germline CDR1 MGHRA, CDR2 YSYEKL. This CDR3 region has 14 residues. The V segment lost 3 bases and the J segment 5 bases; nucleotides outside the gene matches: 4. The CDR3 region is CASSQGQGLETQYF. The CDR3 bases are TGCGCCAGCAGCCAGGGACAGGGCCTGGAGACCCAGTACTTC.

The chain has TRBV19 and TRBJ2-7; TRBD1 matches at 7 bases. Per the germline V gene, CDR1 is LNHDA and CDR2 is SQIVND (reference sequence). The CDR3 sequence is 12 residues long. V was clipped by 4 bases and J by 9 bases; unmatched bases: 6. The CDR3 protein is CASSNDRDWQYF. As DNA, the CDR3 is TGTGCCAGTAGTAACGACAGGGATTGGCAGTACTTC. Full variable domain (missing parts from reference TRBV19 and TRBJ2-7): DGGITQSPKYLFRKEGQNVTLSCEQNLNHDAMYWYRQDPGQGLRLIYYSQIVNDFQKGDIAEGYSVSREKKESFPLTVTSAQKNPTAFYLCASSNDRDWQYFGPGTRLTVT.

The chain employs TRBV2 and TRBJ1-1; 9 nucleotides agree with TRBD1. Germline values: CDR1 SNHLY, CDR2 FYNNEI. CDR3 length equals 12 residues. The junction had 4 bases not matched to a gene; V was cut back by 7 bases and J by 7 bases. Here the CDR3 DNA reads TGTGCCAGCAAACAGGGGGCTAGTGAAGCTTTCTTT. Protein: CASKQGASEAFF.

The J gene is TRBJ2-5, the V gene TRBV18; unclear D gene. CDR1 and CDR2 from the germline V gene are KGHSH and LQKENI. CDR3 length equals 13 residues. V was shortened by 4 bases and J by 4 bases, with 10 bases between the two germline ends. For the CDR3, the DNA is TGTGCCAGCTCACTGGCCCCCGTAGAGACCCAGTACTTC. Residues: CASSLAPVETQYF.

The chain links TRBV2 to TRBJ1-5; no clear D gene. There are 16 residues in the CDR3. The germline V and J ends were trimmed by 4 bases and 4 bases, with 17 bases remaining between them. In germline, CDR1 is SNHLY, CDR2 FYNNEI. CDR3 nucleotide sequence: TGTGCCAGCAGTGGGGCCGGACGGGGAGAAAATCAGCCCCAGCATTTT. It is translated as CASSGAGRGENQPQHF.